These T cell receptor beta chains were read from a single sample in a study of T cell responses to AZD1222 COVID-19 vaccine. Libraries were prepared by immunoSEQ multiplex PCR; TCRdb keeps only in-frame clonotypes and omits some of them. The sample contains about 140,000 clones, roughly 92% of which appear only once. The sequences come from peripheral blood, collected on day 0 of AZD1222 vaccination. The receptors originated from an adult in good health. Both conserved end residues are part of each CDR3. D genes are given only for firm matches. The size entry is marked missing in some rows and otherwise reads once, few, many or a size class.

V gene	clone size	D gene	J gene	CDR3 DNA	CDR3 protein
TRBV7-9	-	-	TRBJ2-3	TGTGCCAGCAAGGAAGCAGCCGGCACAGATACGCAGTATTTT	CASKEAAGTDTQYF
TRBV5-1	-	-	TRBJ2-7	TGCGCCAGCAGCTTGGAAGGGTGGTTATACGAGCAGTACTTC	CASSLEGWLYEQYF
TRBV27	-	TRBD1	TRBJ1-5	TGTGCCAGCGCAGGAGGGGGCGAGCAATCAGATCCCAAGGGGGCGAGCAATCAGCCCCAGCATTTT	CASAGGGEQSDPKGASNQPQHF
TRBV24-1	-	-	TRBJ2-1	TGTGCCACCAGTCCCGGCGTGGGGTCGGGGCAGTTCTTC	CATSPGVGSGQFF
TRBV7-8	-	-	TRBJ1-2	TGTGCCAGCAGCTTTTCCCTGGACAGCTATGGCTACACCTTC	CASSFSLDSYGYTF
TRBV28	few	TRBD1	TRBJ2-7	TGTGCCAGCAGACCCGGGACAGGGGGCTACGAGCAGTACTTC	CASRPGTGGYEQYF
TRBV28	once	TRBD1	TRBJ1-2	TGTGCCAGCAGTGCGGGACAGAGTAACTATGGCTACACCTTC	CASSAGQSNYGYTF
TRBV28	-	TRBD1	TRBJ2-5	TGTGCCAGCAGTCTTGGGGGACAGTTCTTTTTGGAGACCCAGTACTTC	CASSLGGQFFLETQYF
TRBV5-1	-	-	TRBJ2-6	TGCGCCAGCAGCTTGGCTCCCGGATACTCTGGGGCCAACGTCCTGACTTTC	CASSLAPGYSGANVLTF
TRBV9	-	-	TRBJ2-7	TGTGCCAGCAGCGTAAAACAGGGCGTTGAGCAGTACTTC	CASSVKQGVEQYF
TRBV10-2	once	-	TRBJ1-3	TGCGCCAGCAGTGATGGGGTTCTTTCTGGAAACACCATATATTTT	CASSDGVLSGNTIYF
TRBV6-5	-	-	TRBJ1-2	TGTGCCAGCAGAATTCCGGGACACCAGGGCTATGGCTACACCTTC	CASRIPGHQGYGYTF
TRBV9	-	-	TRBJ2-5	TGTGCCAGCAGCGTAAGCAGGGGTAGAGAGACCCAGTACTTC	CASSVSRGRETQYF
TRBV6-6	few	-	TRBJ1-5	TGTGCCAGCAGTTACTCTAGCAATCAGCCCCAGCATTTT	CASSYSSNQPQHF
TRBV2	-	-	TRBJ1-1	TGTGCCAGCAGTGACACGGCAGGGATCCGAAGTAGCACTGAAGCTTTCTTT	CASSDTAGIRSSTEAFF
TRBV11-2	-	-	TRBJ2-7	TGTGCCAGCAGCTTTCCGGGGTTGTCTTACGAGCAGTACTTC	CASSFPGLSYEQYF
TRBV6-6	-	-	TRBJ2-1	TGTGCCAGCCGGGGCAGGGAAAAATACAATGAGCAGTTCTTC	CASRGREKYNEQFF
TRBV2	-	-	TRBJ2-1	TGTGCCAGCCAATACTATACCTACAATGAGCAGTTCTTC	CASQYYTYNEQFF
TRBV10-3	-	TRBD1	TRBJ2-7	TGTGCCATCAGTGAGTCACAGGGGTTGGGAGATTTATTGGACTTC	CAISESQGLGDLLDF
TRBV7-9	-	-	TRBJ1-1	TGTGCCAGCAGCTTAGAGGGTTGGGGCATTACGAACACTGAAGCTTTCTTT	CASSLEGWGITNTEAFF
TRBV7-2	once	-	TRBJ2-2	TGTGCCAGCAGCTTAGGTCCCTTCCCGAACACCGGGGAGCTGTTTTTT	CASSLGPFPNTGELFF
TRBV28	-	TRBD1	TRBJ1-1	TGTGCCAGCAGTCCCAGGACAGGGGGAAGCCAAGAAGCTTTCTTT	CASSPRTGGSQEAFF
TRBV15	-	-	TRBJ1-3	TGTGCCACCAGCAGGACGGGATTTTCTGGAAACACCATATATTTT	CATSRTGFSGNTIYF
TRBV28	-	-	TRBJ1-2	TGTGCCAGCATGAATGGACGAGATTGGGGGGCAGGACTCTATGGCTACACCTTC	CASMNGRDWGAGLYGYTF
TRBV4-1	-	TRBD2	TRBJ2-2	TGCGCCAGCAGCCAAGATATAAGCGGGGGGAACACCGGGGAGCTGTTTTTT	CASSQDISGGNTGELFF
TRBV7-2	few	-	TRBJ1-2	TGTGCCAGCAGCTTAGGTCCGGGTGGGGGCAGAGCGAACTATGGCTACACCTTC	CASSLGPGGGRANYGYTF
TRBV19	once	-	TRBJ1-2	TGTGCCAGTAGCCAAAGGGGAGGACAGACCGGATCGTCTCACTATGGCTACACCTTC	CASSQRGGQTGSSHYGYTF
TRBV27	-	TRBD1	TRBJ2-3	TGTGCCAGCAAGCCAAGGACCTTACAGGGGTGGGTCACAGATACGCAGTATTTT	CASKPRTLQGWVTDTQYF
TRBV20-1	few	-	TRBJ1-2	TGCAGTGCTAGCGGGGGGAATGGCTACACCTTC	CSASGGNGYTF
TRBV6-6	-	-	TRBJ1-1	TGTGCCAGCAGTCCCCCCCGGGCCGGGAGCATGAACACTGAAGCTTTCTTT	CASSPPRAGSMNTEAFF
TRBV5-1	few	-	TRBJ2-2	TGCGCCAGCAGCCTACTTACTAGCACCGGGGAGCTGTTTTTT	CASSLLTSTGELFF